A single sample is the source of the 29 T cell receptor beta chains below, sequenced in a study of T cells after yellow fever vaccination. Each CDR3 protein gets one entry after TCRdb re-called the 5' RACE reads with MiXCR. Here the sample spans approximately 550,000 distinct CDR3 sequences, about 13% being singletons. The sequencing used PBMCs, collected on the day of the yellow fever booster vaccination. The origin of the receptors is a man under 40 who received the YFV17D yellow fever vaccine.

This chain uses TRBV2 with TRBJ2-7; D remains unclear. The CDR3 length is 12 residues. The germline CDR1 and CDR2 sequences are SNHLY and FYNNEI. V shed 5 bases and J shed 5 bases, with 10 bases lying between them. The CDR3 is CASSRASDEQYF. CDR3 nucleotides: TGTGCCAGCAGTCGGGCGTCCGACGAGCAGTACTTC.

V is TRBV12-3 or TRBV12-4 and J is TRBJ2-7, with D possibly TRBD2 on 6 matching bases. V dropped 3 bases and J dropped 2 bases, with 11 bases sitting between them. This CDR3 spans 14 amino acids. CDR3 DNA: TGTGCCAGCAGTTTCTTCCGGGAGCCCTACGAGCAGTACTTC. This translates into CASSFFREPYEQYF.

V usage is TRBV28 and J usage is TRBJ2-2; 12 bases are shared with TRBD2. The CDR3 length is 15 residues. J was trimmed by 6 bases and V by 6 bases; bases with no gene match: 5. Germline V gives CDR1 MDHEN, CDR2 SYDVKM. CDR3 loop: CASRPSGRAPGELFF. In nucleotides, the CDR3 is TGTGCCAGCAGACCTAGCGGGAGGGCCCCCGGGGAGCTGTTTTTT.

This clonotype appeared a few times. CDR3 sequence: CSVQRGDYYNEQFF. CDR3 nucleotide sequence: TGCAGTGTTCAGCGTGGGGATTACTACAATGAGCAGTTCTTC. The chain couples TRBV20-1 to TRBJ2-1, with D uncertain. Trimming took 7 bases from V and 3 from J, leaving 16 bases between them. CDR3 size: 14 residues. Germline V gene data show CDR1 as DFQATT and CDR2 as SNEGSKA (reference sequence).

The chain carries TRBV19 and TRBJ2-7; 8 nucleotides match TRBD1. The CDR3 is 14 amino acids. The germline CDR1 and CDR2 sequences are LNHDA and SQIVND (reference sequence). J lost 1 base, V lost 4 bases, and 3 bases had no gene match. The CDR3 is CASSKTGVSYEQYF. The DNA of the CDR3 is TGTGCCAGTAGTAAGACAGGGGTATCCTACGAGCAGTACTTC.

This clonotype came up a few times. The rearrangement joins TRBV7-9 to TRBJ1-2; the D is unclear. V lost 0 bases, J lost 4 bases, and 6 bases lay in between. The germline V gene encodes CDR1 SEHNR and CDR2 FQNEAQ (reference sequence). This CDR3 region has 13 residues. CDR3 loop: CASSLAASYGYTF. DNA for the CDR3: TGTGCCAGCAGCTTAGCGGCCAGCTATGGCTACACCTTC. The complete variable domain, with remaining parts taken from reference TRBV7-9 and TRBJ1-2, reads DTGVSQNPRHKITKRGQNVTFRCDPISEHNRLYWYRQTLGQGPEFLTYFQNEAQLEKSRLLSDRFSAERPKGSFSTLEIQRTEQGDSAMYLCASSLAASYGYTFGSGTRLTVV.

The V call is TRBV5-4, the J call TRBJ2-3, with TRBD2 matching over 13 bases. With 4 bases clipped from V and 3 bases from J, the junction kept 11 bases outside the gene matches. The CDR3 is 18 residues long. CDR1 SGHNT and CDR2 YYREEE come from the germline V gene (reference sequence). The CDR3 spells CASSEGLAGMIATDTQYF. The CDR3 nucleotides are TGTGCCAGCAGCGAGGGACTAGCGGGGATGATAGCAACAGATACGCAGTATTTT.

The gene calls are TRBV30 and TRBJ2-1; 7 nucleotides match TRBD2. The junction had 3 bases not matched to a gene; V was cut back by 0 bases and J by 7 bases. Germline V CDR1 and CDR2: GTSNPN, SVGIG (reference sequence). The CDR3 runs 13 residues. CDR3 DNA sequence: TGTGCCTGGAGTGTACTGGGAGGGAATGAGCAGTTCTTC. Amino acid sequence: CAWSVLGGNEQFF.

This clonotype was counted only a few times. The chain recombines TRBV4-1 with TRBJ1-4, with D perhaps matching TRBD1 (6 bases). The V and J ends lost 0 bases and 2 bases respectively, with 10 bases between them. Germline CDR1 and CDR2: MGHRA and YSYEKL. CDR3 length equals 16 residues. CDR3 nucleotides: TGCGCCAGCAGCCAAGACAGGGGAGGGACTAATGAAAAACTGTTTTTT. It specifies CASSQDRGGTNEKLFF.

This clonotype was recorded a few times. J is TRBJ2-1 and V is TRBV12-3 or TRBV12-4, with 7 bases fitting TRBD2. The length of the CDR3 is 15 residues. V was clipped by 2 bases and J by 5 bases; unmatched bases: 6. CDR3 region: CASSLLASGDNEQFF. CDR3 in DNA: TGTGCCAGCAGTTTACTCGCTAGCGGCGACAATGAGCAGTTCTTC.

This clonotype occurred a few times. The CDR3 DNA reads TGTGCCAGCAGCTTAGTGGGGGACAGGTCCTACGAGCAGTACTTC. Its translation is CASSLVGDRSYEQYF. This chain links TRBV7-2 with TRBJ2-7; 8 bases line up with TRBD1. Trimming at V came to 1 base and at J to 1 base, leaving 3 bases not matched to a gene. The germline gives CDR1 SGHTA, CDR2 FQGNSA. This CDR3 has 15 residues.

The table lists this clonotype with many counts. The rearrangement uses TRBV7-3 and TRBJ2-2; the match to TRBD2 covers 13 bases. The V gene's germline CDR1 is SGHTA and CDR2 FQGTGA. CDR3 size: 17 residues. V gave up 1 base and J gave up 7 bases; unmatched junction bases: 6. The CDR3 nucleotides read TGTGCCAGCAGCTTAAAACTAGCGGGAGGGCCCAACGGGGAGCTGTTTTTT. Protein: CASSLKLAGGPNGELFF.

This sequence joins TRBV11-2 and TRBJ1-2; D is uncertain. Germline loops: CDR1 SGHAT, CDR2 FQNNGV. V lost 2 bases to trimming and J lost 7 bases, with 11 bases between them. The CDR3 runs 13 residues. CDR3 sequence: CASSLTGSCGYTF. The CDR3 DNA is TGTGCCAGCAGCTTAACTGGGTCCTGTGGCTACACCTTC. Using reference TRBV11-2 and TRBJ1-2 for the parts outside the CDR3, the full variable domain is EAGVAQSPRYKIIEKRQSVAFWCNPISGHATLYWYQQILGQGPKLLIQFQNNGVVDDSQLPKDRFSAERLKGVDSTLKIQPAKLEDSAVYLCASSLTGSCGYTFGSGTRLTVV.

This clonotype was picked up a small number of times. J is TRBJ2-1 and V is TRBV29-1; maybe TRBD2 (6 bases). V was cut by 3 bases and J by 6 bases, with 18 bases left in between. The germline CDR1 and CDR2 sequences are SQVTM and ANQGSEA. The CDR3 loop spans 15 amino acids. The CDR3 DNA follows: TGCAGCGTTGATATGTTGGGAGGTGGGATCAATGAGCAGTTCTTC. It is translated as CSVDMLGGGINEQFF.

Note on this clonotype: At one end the junction does not follow the germline gene, possibly because of a read error. The chain carries TRBV28 and TRBJ2-7; either TRBD1 or TRBD2 may supply D (6 bases each). Germline CDR1 and CDR2: MDHEN and SYDVKM. The CDR3 extends over 16 amino acids. DNA for the CDR3: TGTGCCAACAGTTTAGGGGGTAGCGGATCCTACTACGAGCAGTACTTC. It codes for CANSLGGSGSYYEQYF.

The chain combines TRBV7-8 with TRBJ2-2, with a possible D match to TRBD2 (5 bases). CDR1 is SGHVS and CDR2 is FQNEAQ in the germline V gene. The V end was cut by 2 bases, the J end by 2 bases, with 9 bases between. This CDR3 is built from 15 residues. The chain's CDR3 is CASSLFSGNTGELFF. The CDR3 DNA reads TGTGCCAGCAGCTTATTCAGCGGAAACACCGGGGAGCTGTTTTTT.

This clonotype came up a few times. The rearrangement joins TRBV4-3 to TRBJ2-1, with 9 bases identical to TRBD2. The CDR3 is made up of 18 amino acids. The germline V gene encodes CDR1 LGHNA and CDR2 YSLEER. V lost 3 bases and J lost 4; bases outside the gene matches: 13. The DNA for the CDR3 is TGCGCCAGCAGCCAGGGTGGGATAGCGGGGGTCCTTTACAATGAGCAGTTCTTC. It specifies CASSQGGIAGVLYNEQFF.

This clonotype has just a few counts. CDR3 nucleotides: TGCGTGGTGGACAGGGGTAGCACAGATACGCAGTATTTT. Translation gives CVVDRGSTDTQYF. V gene TRBV20-1 combines with J gene TRBJ2-3; TRBD1 aligns across 9 bases. CDR1 and CDR2 (germline): DFQATT, SNEGSKA (reference sequence). CDR3 size: 13 residues.

This clonotype was counted only a few times. The chain recombines TRBV12-3 or TRBV12-4 with TRBJ1-1; D gene ambiguous. V lost 5 bases and J lost 0, with 10 bases in between. This CDR3 spans 14 amino acids. CDR3 nucleotide sequence: TGTGCCAGCAGTATTCAGAGCATGAACACTGAAGCTTTCTTT. This sequence encodes CASSIQSMNTEAFF.

This chain joins TRBV29-1 and TRBJ1-2; D is perhaps TRBD1 (5 bases). This CDR3 contains 10 residues. Germline V gives CDR1 SQVTM, CDR2 ANQGSEA. The CDR3, as DNA: TGCAGATCGCCGGACAATGGCTACACCTTC. This sequence encodes CRSPDNGYTF.

The V call is TRBV10-1, the J call TRBJ2-7, with 7 bases that match TRBD1. V lost 6 bases and J lost 5; bases outside the gene matches: 7. Germline V CDR1 and CDR2: WNHNN, SYGVQD (reference sequence). This CDR3 comprises 13 residues. CDR3 loop: CASSGQARDEQYF. CDR3 bases: TGCGCCAGCAGCGGACAGGCAAGGGACGAGCAGTACTTC.

This clonotype has more than one count but fewer than ten. The chain employs TRBV20-1 and TRBJ2-3; 11 bases fit TRBD2. The length of the CDR3 is 15 residues. V dropped 3 bases and J dropped 4; count of bases not matched to a gene: 6. Germline V gives CDR1 DFQATT, CDR2 SNEGSKA (reference sequence). As DNA, the CDR3 is TGCAGTGCTAGCCTAGCGGGAGGTGGTGCAGATACGCAGTATTTT. It specifies CSASLAGGGADTQYF.

The chain uses TRBV11-3 and TRBJ2-1; no clear D. The V gene lost 3 bases and the J gene lost 2 bases, with 11 bases spanning the gap. The CDR3 extends over 15 amino acids. CDR1 SGHNT and CDR2 YENEEA come from the germline V gene. The CDR3 sequence: CASSLAPAPYNEQFF. The CDR3 DNA follows: TGTGCCAGCAGCTTGGCTCCTGCTCCCTACAATGAGCAGTTCTTC.

The chain combines TRBV7-9 with TRBJ2-7; 7 nucleotides match TRBD1. Germline V gene sequence: CDR1 SEHNR, CDR2 FQNEAQ (reference sequence). The CDR3 runs to 15 residues. V was clipped by 1 base and J by 0 bases; unmatched bases: 3. Here the CDR3 reads CASSLGGTASYEQYF. CDR3 nucleotides: TGTGCCAGCAGCTTAGGGGGGACAGCCTCCTACGAGCAGTACTTC.

The chain is built from TRBV7-2 and TRBJ2-7, with 7 bases aligning to TRBD2. This CDR3 contains 13 residues. Germline CDR1 is SGHTA and CDR2 is FQGNSA. The trim removed 3 bases at V and 5 bases at J, leaving 4 bases unmatched. CDR3 sequence: CASSLAGVHEQYF. The CDR3 bases are TGTGCCAGCAGCTTGGCGGGGGTCCACGAGCAGTACTTC.

The chain employs TRBV27 and TRBJ2-1; 8 nucleotides match TRBD2. V trimming: 6 bases; J trimming: 6 bases; junction bases outside the gene matches: 7. CDR3 length: 14 amino acids. Germline CDR1 reads MNHEY; CDR2 reads SMNVEV (reference sequence). In DNA, the CDR3 is TGTGCCAGCAGACCGGGACTAGGGTTCAATGAGCAGTTCTTC. Protein: CASRPGLGFNEQFF.

The chain has TRBV30 and TRBJ2-1; D remains ambiguous. The germline V gene encodes CDR1 GTSNPN and CDR2 SVGIG (reference sequence). The CDR3 is 15 residues long. Trimming removed 7 bases at V and 0 bases at J, with 16 bases between. CDR3 sequence: CAYAASLSSYNEQFF. Here the CDR3 DNA reads TGTGCCTATGCTGCGTCCCTGAGCTCCTACAATGAGCAGTTCTTC.

J is TRBJ2-7 and V is TRBV4-3; TRBD2 matches at 7 bases. CDR1 LGHNA and CDR2 YSLEER come from the germline V gene. The CDR3 spans 15 residues. Trimming at V came to 0 bases and at J to 7 bases, leaving 9 bases not matched to a gene. The CDR3 DNA reads as TGCGCCAGCAGCCAAGATGGTACTCCTAGCGGAGAGCAGTACTTC. Translated: CASSQDGTPSGEQYF.

This clonotype appeared a few times. The rearrangement uses TRBV5-1 and TRBJ2-3, with D hard to call. CDR3 length equals 14 residues. CDR1 and CDR2 from the germline V gene are SGHRS and YFSETQ. The V gene lost 1 base and the J gene lost 2 bases, with 8 bases spanning the gap. CDR3 DNA: TGCGCCAGCAGCTTGAGTGCCTACACAGATACGCAGTATTTT. Protein: CASSLSAYTDTQYF.